This T cell receptor (beta chain) was captured by sequencing in a study of T cell repertoires in cytomegalovirus infection. At the level of the study: Peptides in the study included HLA-C-restricted and HLA-B-restricted CMV epitopes. It was the public TCR beta signatures that indicated both CMV infection and matching HLA type.

Germline V gene lookup returns CDR1 SQVTM and CDR2 ANQGSEA. Trimming cost V 1 base and J 8 bases; bases outside gene matches: 7. The CDR3 consists of 13 residues. This clonotype was detected only a few times. As yet, its antigen is unknown. Findings and limits, study-wide: In two of eight donors, the top clonotype was HLA-C-restricted CMV-specific. Summed public TCR beta family frequency identified CMV carriers bearing the relevant HLA.

TCRdb independently ran MiXCR on the reads; one entry per CDR3 protein. The sample lists fewer than 1,000,000 distinct CDR3 sequences; about a third were seen once. This chain connects TRBV29-1 to TRBJ1-2; TRBD1 aligns across 7 bases. This specimen was cultured CD8+ T cells from PBMCs, taken from culture after CMV antigen stimulation. The receptor's source is a human donor in good health (CMV status not recorded). Some clones in this sample may be carry-over from other donors' samples. CDR3 nucleotide sequence: TGCAGCGTTGAAGTCCGGGACAGATGGGGCTACACCTTC. Translated: CSVEVRDRWGYTF.